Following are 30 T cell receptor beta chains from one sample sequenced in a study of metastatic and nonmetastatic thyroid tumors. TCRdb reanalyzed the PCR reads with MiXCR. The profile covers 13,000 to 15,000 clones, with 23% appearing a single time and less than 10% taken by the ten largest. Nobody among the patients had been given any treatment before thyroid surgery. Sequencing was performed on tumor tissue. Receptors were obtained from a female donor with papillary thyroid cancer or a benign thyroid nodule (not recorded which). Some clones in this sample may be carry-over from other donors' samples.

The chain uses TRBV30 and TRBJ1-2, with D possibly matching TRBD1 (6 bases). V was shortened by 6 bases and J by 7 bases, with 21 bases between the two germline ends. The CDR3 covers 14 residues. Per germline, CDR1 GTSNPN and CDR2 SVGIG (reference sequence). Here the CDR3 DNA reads TGTGCCTGTGATGCGGGACACCGGCTTTTTGGCTACACCTTC. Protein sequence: CACDAGHRLFGYTF.

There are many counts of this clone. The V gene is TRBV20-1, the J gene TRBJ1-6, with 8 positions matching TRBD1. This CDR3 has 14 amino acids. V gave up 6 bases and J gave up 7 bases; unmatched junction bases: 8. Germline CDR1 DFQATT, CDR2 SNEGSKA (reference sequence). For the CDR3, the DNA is TGCAGTGCCGGCAGGGGGCAAAGAAATTCACCCCTCCACTTT. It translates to CSAGRGQRNSPLHF.

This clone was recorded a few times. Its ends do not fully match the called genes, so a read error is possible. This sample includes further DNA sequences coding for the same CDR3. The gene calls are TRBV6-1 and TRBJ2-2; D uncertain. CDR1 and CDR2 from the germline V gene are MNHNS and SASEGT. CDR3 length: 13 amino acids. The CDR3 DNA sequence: TGTGCCAGCAGTGTAGGTAACACTGGGGAGCTGTTTTTT. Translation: CASSVGNTGELFF.

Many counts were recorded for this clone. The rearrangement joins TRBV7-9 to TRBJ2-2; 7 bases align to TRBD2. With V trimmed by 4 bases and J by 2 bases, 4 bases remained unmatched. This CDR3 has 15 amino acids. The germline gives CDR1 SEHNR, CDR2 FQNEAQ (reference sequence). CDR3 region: CASSSRGSNTGELFF. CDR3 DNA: TGTGCCAGCAGCTCGCGCGGGAGTAACACCGGGGAGCTGTTTTTT.

The CDR3 DNA follows: TGCGCCAGCATTGATGAGGCCAGGAGCTACGAGCAGTACTTC. Translating it yields CASIDEARSYEQYF. The chain couples TRBV5-1 to TRBJ2-7; unclear D gene. This CDR3 has 14 residues. V was clipped by 6 bases and J by 3 bases, with 16 bases between them. The germline gives CDR1 SGHRS, CDR2 YFSETQ.

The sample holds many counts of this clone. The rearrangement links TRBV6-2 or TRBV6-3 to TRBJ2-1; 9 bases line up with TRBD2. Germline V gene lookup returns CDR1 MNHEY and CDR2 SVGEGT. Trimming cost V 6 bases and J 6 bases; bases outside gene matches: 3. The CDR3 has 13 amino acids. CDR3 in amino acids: CASRAGGFNEQFF. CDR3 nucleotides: TGTGCCAGCAGGGCGGGAGGGTTCAATGAGCAGTTCTTC.

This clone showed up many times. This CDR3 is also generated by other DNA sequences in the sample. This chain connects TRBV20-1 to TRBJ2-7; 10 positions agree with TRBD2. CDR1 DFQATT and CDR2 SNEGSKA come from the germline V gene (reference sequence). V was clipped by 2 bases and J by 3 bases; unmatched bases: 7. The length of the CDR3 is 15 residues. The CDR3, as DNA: TGCAGTGCTAGACGACCTAGCGGGAGTGGCTACGAGCAGTACTTC. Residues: CSARRPSGSGYEQYF.

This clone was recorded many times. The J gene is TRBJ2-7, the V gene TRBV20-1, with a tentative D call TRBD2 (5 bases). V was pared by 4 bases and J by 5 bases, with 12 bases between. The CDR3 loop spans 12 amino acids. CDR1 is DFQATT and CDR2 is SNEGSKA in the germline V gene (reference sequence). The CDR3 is CSAIPEVHEQYF. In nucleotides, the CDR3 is TGCAGTGCTATCCCGGAGGTCCACGAGCAGTACTTC.

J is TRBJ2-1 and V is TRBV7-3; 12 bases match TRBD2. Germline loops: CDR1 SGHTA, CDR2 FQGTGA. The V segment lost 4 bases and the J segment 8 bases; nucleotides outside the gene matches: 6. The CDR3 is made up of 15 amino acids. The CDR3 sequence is CASSSGTSGLDEQFF. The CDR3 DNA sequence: TGTGCCAGCAGCTCCGGGACTAGCGGGTTGGATGAGCAGTTCTTC.

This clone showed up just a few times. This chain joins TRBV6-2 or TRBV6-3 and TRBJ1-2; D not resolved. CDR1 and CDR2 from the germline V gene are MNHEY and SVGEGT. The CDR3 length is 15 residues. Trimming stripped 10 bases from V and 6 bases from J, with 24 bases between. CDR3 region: CAKSYDPSRSNGYTF. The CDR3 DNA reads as TGTGCCAAAAGTTACGACCCCTCCCGCTCAAATGGCTACACCTTC.

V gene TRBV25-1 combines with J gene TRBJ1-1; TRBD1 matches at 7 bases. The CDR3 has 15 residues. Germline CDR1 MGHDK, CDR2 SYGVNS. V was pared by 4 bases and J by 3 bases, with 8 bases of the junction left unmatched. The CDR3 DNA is TGTGCCAGCAGTGGCTTGACAGGGCGAGACACTGAAGCTTTCTTT. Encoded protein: CASSGLTGRDTEAFF.

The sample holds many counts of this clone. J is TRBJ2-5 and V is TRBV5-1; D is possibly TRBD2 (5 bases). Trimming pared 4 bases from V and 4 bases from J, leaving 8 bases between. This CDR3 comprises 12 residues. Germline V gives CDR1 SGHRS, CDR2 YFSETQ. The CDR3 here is CASSPRGETQYF. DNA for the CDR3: TGCGCCAGCAGCCCACGGGGAGAGACCCAGTACTTC.

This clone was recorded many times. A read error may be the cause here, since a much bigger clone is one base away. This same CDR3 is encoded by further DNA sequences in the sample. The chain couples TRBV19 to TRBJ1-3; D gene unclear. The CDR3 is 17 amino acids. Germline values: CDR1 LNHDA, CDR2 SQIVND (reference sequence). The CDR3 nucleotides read TGTGCCAGTAGTATAAATGGGCAGATGAGCTCTGGAAACACTATATATTTT. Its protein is CASSINGQMSSGNTIYF.

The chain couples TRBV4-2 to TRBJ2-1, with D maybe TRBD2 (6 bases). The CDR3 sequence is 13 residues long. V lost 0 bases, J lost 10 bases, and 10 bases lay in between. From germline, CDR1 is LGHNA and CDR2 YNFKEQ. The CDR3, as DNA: TGTGCCAGCAGCCAAGATGTGGCGGGAGAGCAGTTCTTC. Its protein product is CASSQDVAGEQFF.

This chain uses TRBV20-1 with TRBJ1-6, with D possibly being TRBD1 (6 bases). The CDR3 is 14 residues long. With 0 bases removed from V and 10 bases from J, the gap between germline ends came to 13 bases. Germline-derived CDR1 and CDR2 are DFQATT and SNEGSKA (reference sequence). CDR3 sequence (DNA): TGCAGTGCTAGAGATCCAGGGGTGGGATCACCCCTCCACTTT. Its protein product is CSARDPGVGSPLHF.

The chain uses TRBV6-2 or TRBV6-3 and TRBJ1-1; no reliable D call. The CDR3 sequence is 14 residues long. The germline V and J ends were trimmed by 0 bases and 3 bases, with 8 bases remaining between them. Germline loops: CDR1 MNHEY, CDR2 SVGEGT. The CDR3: CASSYSRGDTEAFF. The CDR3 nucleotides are TGTGCCAGCAGTTACTCCCGCGGTGACACTGAAGCTTTCTTT.

The CDR3 DNA sequence: TGTGCCAGCAGCTTTGGGGTAAACGGGAACACCATATATTTT. This codes for CASSFGVNGNTIYF. The chain is built from TRBV7-2 and TRBJ1-3; D is undetermined. The CDR3 extends over 14 amino acids. V gave up 3 bases and J gave up 7 bases, with 13 bases separating them. The germline V gene has CDR1 SGHTA and CDR2 FQGNSA.

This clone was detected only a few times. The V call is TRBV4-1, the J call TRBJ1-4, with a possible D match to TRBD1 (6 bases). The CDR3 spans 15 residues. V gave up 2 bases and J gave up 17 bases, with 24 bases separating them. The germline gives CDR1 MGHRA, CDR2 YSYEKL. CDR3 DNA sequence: TGCGCCAGCAGCCAATTAGGCAGGGGAGGCTGGGGTGCCTTTTTT. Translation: CASSQLGRGGWGAFF.

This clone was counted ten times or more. The CDR3 sequence is CASGGRRTDTQYF. The CDR3 DNA is TGTGCCAGCGGAGGCAGGCGCACAGATACGCAGTATTTT. The chain uses TRBV9 and TRBJ2-3, with D possibly being TRBD2 (5 bases). The CDR3 spans 13 residues. The V gene lost 7 bases and the J gene lost 1 base, with 10 bases spanning the gap. The germline CDR1 and CDR2 sequences are SGDLS and YYNGEE. Based on the CDR3 plus reference TRBV9 and TRBJ2-3, the full variable domain is DSGVTQTPKHLITATGQRVTLRCSPRSGDLSVYWYQQSLDQGLQFLIQYYNGEERAKGNILERFSAQQFPDLHSELNLSSLELGDSALYFCASGGRRTDTQYFGPGTRLTVL.

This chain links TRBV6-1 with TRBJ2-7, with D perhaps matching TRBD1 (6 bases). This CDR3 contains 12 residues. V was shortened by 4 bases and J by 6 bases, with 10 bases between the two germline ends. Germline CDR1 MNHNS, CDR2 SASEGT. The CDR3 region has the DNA TGTGCCAGCAGTGCTACAGGGAGCGAGCAGTACTTC. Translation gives CASSATGSEQYF.

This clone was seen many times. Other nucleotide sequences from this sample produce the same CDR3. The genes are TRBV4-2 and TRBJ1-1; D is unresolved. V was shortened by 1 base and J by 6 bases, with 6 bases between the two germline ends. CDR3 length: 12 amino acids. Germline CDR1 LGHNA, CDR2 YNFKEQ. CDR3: CASSQAPPEAFF. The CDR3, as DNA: TGTGCCAGCAGCCAAGCACCCCCTGAAGCTTTCTTT.

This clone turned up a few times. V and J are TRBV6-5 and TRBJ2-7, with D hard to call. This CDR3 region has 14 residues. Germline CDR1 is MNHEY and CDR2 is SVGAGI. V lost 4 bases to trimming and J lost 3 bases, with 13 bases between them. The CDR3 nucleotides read TGTGCCAGCAGTTTGGCAGGTCCAGTCTACGAGCAGTACTTC. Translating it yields CASSLAGPVYEQYF.

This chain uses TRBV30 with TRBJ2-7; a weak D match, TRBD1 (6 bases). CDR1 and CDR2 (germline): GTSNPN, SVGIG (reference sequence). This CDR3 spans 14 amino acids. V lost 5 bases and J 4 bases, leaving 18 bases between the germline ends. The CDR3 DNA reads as TGTGCCTGGCCGAACCGGGACACGGGATACGAGCAGTACTTC. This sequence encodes CAWPNRDTGYEQYF.

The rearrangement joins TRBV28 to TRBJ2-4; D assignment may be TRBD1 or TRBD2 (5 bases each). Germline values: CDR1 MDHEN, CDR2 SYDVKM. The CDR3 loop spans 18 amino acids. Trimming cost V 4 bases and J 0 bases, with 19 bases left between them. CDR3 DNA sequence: TGTGCCAGCAGTTCTTTGGGACCTACCATATTAGCCAAAAACATTCAGTACTTC. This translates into CASSSLGPTILAKNIQYF.

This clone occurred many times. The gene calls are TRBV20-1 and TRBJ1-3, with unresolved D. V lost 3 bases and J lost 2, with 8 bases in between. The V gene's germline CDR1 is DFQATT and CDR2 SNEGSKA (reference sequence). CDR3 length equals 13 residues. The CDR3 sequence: CSARGGAGNTIYF. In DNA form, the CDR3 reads TGCAGTGCTAGGGGTGGCGCTGGAAACACCATATATTTT.

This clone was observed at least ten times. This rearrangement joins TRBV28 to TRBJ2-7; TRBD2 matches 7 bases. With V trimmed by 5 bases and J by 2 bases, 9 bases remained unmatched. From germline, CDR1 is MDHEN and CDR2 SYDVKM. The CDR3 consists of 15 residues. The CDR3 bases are TGTGCCAGCAGTATAATAGCGGGCAGTCCCTACGAGCAGTACTTC. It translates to CASSIIAGSPYEQYF.

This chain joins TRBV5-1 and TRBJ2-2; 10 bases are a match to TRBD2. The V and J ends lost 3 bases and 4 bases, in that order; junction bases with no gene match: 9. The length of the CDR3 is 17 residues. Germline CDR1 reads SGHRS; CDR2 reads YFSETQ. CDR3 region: CASSWTSGGSTTGELFF. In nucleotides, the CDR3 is TGCGCCAGCAGCTGGACTAGCGGTGGGAGTACCACCGGGGAGCTGTTTTTT. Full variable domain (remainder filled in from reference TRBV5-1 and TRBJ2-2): KAGVTQTPRYLIKTRGQQVTLSCSPISGHRSVSWYQQTPGQGLQFLFEYFSETQRNKGNFPGRFSGRQFSNSRSEMNVSTLELGDSALYLCASSWTSGGSTTGELFFGEGSRLTVL.

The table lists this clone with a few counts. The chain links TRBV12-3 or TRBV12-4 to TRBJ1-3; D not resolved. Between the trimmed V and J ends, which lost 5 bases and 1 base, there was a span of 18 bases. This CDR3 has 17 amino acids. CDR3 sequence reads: CASSNYRQVSSGNTIYF. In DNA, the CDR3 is TGTGCCAGCAGTAACTACCGACAAGTCTCTTCTGGAAACACCATATATTTT.

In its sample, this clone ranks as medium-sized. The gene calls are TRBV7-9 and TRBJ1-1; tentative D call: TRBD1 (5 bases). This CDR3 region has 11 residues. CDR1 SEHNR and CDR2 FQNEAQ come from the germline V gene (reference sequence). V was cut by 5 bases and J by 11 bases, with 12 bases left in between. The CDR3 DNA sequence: TGTGCCAGCAGCATTGGCCGGGGGGCTTTCTTT. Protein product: CASSIGRGAFF. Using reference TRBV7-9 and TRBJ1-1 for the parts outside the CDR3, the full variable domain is DTGVSQNPRHKITKRGQNVTFRCDPISEHNRLYWYRQTLGQGPEFLTYFQNEAQLEKSRLLSDRFSAERPKGSFSTLEIQRTEQGDSAMYLCASSIGRGAFFGQGTRLTVV.

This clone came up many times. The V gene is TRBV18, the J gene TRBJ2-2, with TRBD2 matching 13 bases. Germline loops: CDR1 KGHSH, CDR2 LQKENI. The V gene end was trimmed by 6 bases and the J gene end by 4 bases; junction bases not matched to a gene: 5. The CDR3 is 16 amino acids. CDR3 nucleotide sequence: TGTGCCAGCTCTCTCACTAGCGGGAGGGCCACCGGGGAGCTGTTTTTT. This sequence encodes CASSLTSGRATGELFF.